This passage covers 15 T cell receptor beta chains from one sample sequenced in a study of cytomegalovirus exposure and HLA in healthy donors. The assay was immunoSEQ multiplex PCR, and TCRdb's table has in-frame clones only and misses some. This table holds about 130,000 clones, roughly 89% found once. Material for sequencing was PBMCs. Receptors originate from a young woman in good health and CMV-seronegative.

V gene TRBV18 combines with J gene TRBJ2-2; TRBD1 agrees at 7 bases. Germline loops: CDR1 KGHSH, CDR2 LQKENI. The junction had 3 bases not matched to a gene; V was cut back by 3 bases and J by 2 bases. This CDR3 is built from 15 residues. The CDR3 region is CASSPGTENTGELFF. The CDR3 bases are TGTGCCAGCTCACCCGGGACAGAAAACACCGGGGAGCTGTTTTTT.

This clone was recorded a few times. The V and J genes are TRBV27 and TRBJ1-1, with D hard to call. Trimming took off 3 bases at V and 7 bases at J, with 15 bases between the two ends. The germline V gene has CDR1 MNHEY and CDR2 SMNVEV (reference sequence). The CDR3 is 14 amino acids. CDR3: CASSFGTARGEAFF. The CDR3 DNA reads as TGTGCCAGCAGTTTTGGAACGGCTCGGGGTGAAGCTTTCTTT.

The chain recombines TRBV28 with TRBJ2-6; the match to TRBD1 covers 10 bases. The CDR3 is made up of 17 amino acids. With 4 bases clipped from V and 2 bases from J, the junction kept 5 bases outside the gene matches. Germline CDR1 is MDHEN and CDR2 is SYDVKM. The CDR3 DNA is TGTGCCAGCAGTTGGGACAGGGGTGCAACTGGGGCCAACGTCCTGACTTTC. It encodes CASSWDRGATGANVLTF.

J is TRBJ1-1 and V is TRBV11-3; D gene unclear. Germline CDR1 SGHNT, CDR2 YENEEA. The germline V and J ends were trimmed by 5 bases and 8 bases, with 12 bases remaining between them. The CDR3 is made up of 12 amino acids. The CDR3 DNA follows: TGTGCCAGCAGCCACCCCTCTCAGGAAGCTTTCTTT. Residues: CASSHPSQEAFF.

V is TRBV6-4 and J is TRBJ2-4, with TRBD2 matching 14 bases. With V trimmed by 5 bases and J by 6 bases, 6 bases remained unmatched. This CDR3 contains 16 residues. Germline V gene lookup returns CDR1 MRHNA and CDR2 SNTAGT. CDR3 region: CASSPGLAGGRNIQYF. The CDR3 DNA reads TGTGCCAGCAGTCCCGGACTAGCGGGAGGAAGAAACATTCAGTACTTC.

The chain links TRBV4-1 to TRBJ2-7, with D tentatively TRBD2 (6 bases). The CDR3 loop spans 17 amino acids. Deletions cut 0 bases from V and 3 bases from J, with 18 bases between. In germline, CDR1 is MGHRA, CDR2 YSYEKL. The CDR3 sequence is CASSQDRGGATFYEQYF. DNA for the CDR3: TGCGCCAGCAGCCAAGATAGGGGAGGCGCGACCTTCTACGAGCAGTACTTC.

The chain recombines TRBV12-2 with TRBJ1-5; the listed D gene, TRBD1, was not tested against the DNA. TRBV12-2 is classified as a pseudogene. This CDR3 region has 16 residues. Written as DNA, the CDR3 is TGTGCAAGTCGCTTAAGTAGGGGACAGGGGGTCCAGCCCCAGCATTTT. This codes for CASRLSRGQGVQPQHF.

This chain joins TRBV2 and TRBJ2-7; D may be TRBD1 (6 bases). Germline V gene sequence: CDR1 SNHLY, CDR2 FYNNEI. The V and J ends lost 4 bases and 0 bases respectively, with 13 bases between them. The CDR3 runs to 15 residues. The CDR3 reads CASSAIGGFSYEQYF. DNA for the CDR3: TGTGCCAGCAGTGCTATAGGGGGATTCTCCTACGAGCAGTACTTC.

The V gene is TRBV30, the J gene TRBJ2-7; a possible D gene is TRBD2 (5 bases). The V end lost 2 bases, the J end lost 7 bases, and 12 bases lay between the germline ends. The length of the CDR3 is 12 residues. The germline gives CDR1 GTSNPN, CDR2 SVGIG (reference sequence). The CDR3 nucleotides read TGTGCCTGGAGTCCTTCCGGCGGGGAGCAGTACTTC. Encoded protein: CAWSPSGGEQYF.

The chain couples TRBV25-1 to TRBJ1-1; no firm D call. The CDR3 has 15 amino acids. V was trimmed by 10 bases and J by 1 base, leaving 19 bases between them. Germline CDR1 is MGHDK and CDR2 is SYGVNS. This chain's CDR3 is CAKYQAAPPNTEAFF. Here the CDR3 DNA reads TGTGCCAAGTACCAGGCAGCCCCACCGAACACTGAAGCTTTCTTT.

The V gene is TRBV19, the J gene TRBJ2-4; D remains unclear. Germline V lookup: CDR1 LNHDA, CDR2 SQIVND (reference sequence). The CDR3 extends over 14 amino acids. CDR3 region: CALADSLAKNIQYF. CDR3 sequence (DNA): TGTGCTTTGGCTGATTCTCTAGCCAAAAACATTCAGTACTTC.

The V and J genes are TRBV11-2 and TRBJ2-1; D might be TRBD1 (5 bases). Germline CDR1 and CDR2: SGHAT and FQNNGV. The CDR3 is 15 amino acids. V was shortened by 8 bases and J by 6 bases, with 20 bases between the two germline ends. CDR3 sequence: CASLNLMQGFNEQFF. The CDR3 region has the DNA TGTGCCAGCTTGAACCTTATGCAGGGTTTCAATGAGCAGTTCTTC.

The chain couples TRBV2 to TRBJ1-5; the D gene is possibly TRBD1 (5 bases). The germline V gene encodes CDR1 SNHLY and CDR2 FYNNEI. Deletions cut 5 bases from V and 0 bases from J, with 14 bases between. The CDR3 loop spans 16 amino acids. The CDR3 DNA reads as TGTGCCAGCAGTTCGGGGGGAGGGGATAGCAATCAGCCCCAGCATTTT. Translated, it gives CASSSGGGDSNQPQHF.

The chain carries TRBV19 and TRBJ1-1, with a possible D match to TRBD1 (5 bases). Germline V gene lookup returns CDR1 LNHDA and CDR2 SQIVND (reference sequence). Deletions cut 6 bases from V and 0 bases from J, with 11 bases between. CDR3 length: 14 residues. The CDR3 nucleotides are TGTGCCAGTAGGTCCGGGGGGGTGAACACTGAAGCTTTCTTT. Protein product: CASRSGGVNTEAFF.

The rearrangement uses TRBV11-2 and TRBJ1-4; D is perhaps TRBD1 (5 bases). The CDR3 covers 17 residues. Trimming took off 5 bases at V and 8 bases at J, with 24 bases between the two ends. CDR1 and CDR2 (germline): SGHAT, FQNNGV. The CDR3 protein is CASSPSPYRSVGEKLFF. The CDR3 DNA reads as TGTGCCAGCAGCCCTTCCCCCTACAGGTCGGTTGGAGAAAAACTGTTTTTT.